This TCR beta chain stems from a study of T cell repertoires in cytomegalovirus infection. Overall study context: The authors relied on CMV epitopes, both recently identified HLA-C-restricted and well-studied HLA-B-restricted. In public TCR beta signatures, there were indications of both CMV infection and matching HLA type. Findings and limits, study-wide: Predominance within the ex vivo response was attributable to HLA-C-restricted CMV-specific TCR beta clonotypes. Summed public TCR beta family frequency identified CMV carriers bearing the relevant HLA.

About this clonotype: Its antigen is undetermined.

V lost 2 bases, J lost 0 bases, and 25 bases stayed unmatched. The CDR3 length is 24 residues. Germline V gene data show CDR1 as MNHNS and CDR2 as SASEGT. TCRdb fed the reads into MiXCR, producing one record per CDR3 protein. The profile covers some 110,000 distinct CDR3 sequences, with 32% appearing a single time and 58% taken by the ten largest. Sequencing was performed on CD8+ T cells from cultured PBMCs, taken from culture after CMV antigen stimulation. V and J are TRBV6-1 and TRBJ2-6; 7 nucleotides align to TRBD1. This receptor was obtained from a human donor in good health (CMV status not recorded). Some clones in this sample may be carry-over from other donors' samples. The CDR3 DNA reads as TGTGCCAGCAGTGAATATATTTGGGCAGGGGGTCCTCTCTGGTTCGGCTCTGGGGCCAACGTCCTGACTTTC. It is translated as CASSEYIWAGGPLWFGSGANVLTF.